This record covers a single TCR beta chain. Its antigen is not known. This sample stems from a study of T cells after yellow fever vaccination. TCRdb fed the 5' RACE reads into MiXCR, producing one record per CDR3 protein. In the table there are 310,000 or so distinct CDR3 sequences, 6.8% of which are singletons. Study-level findings and limits: Bulk-population clonotypes that are abundant could appear as contaminants in FACS-sorted repertoires.

V lost 4 bases, J lost 2 bases, and 10 bases lay in between. Germline CDR1 and CDR2: SGHTA and FQGTGA. CDR3 length: 14 amino acids. This clonotype was obtained from a man aged 18 to 30 who received the YFV17D yellow fever vaccine. Sample: PBMCs, taken approximately 40 days after the first yellow fever vaccination. The chain is built from TRBV7-3 and TRBJ2-3, with D possibly called TRBD1 or TRBD2 (5 bases each). This CDR3 reads CASSYGAFTDTQYF. CDR3 DNA sequence: TGTGCCAGCAGCTACGGGGCTTTCACAGATACGCAGTATTTT. Based on the CDR3 plus reference TRBV7-3 and TRBJ2-3, the full variable domain is GAGVSQTPSNKVTEKGKYVELRCDPISGHTALYWYRQSLGQGPEFLIYFQGTGAADDSGLPNDRFFAVRPEGSVSTLKIQRTERGDSAVYLCASSYGAFTDTQYFGPGTRLTVL.